This T cell receptor beta chain was retrieved from a study of beta chain features in type 1 diabetes. Study as a whole: No age, gender or cell yield differences were seen between patients and healthy donors.

The CDR3 runs to 15 residues. Germline lookup yields CDR1 SEHNR and CDR2 FQNEAQ (reference sequence). The germline V and J ends were trimmed by 5 bases and 5 bases, with 18 bases remaining between them. Sequencing targeted expressed TCRB transcripts, as all isolated RNA had been reverse transcribed. Measured with immunoSEQ multiplex PCR; TCRdb has only the in-frame clones, and not every one. The table includes just over 600,000 clones, around 16% detected once. This clone came up a few times. This receptor was identified in a man younger than 30 in good health. The sequenced sample consisted of naive CD4+ T cells from blood. This chain links TRBV7-9 with TRBJ1-2, with D perhaps TRBD1 (5 bases). As DNA, the CDR3 is TGTGCCAGCAGCCTGGGGACCACCTCAGGGTATGGCTACACCTTC. This encodes CASSLGTTSGYGYTF.